These 29 T cell receptor beta chains originate from one sample sequenced in a study of blood T cell repertoires in COVID-19. Sequenced by immunoSEQ multiplex PCR; TCRdb stores in-frame clones only, minus some. The sample holds about 120,000 clones, under 85% seen once. The sequencing input was peripheral blood. Receptors were obtained from a man aged 55 to 69 with acute or convalescent COVID-19.

The J gene is TRBJ1-4, the V gene TRBV28; unclear D gene. Trimming shortened V by 5 bases and J by 4 bases, and 8 bases separated the two germline ends. Germline V CDR1 and CDR2: MDHEN, SYDVKM. CDR3 length: 13 amino acids. The CDR3 protein is CASSRSLNEKLFF. The CDR3 nucleotides read TGTGCCAGCAGTCGCAGTCTTAATGAAAAACTGTTTTTT.

V gene TRBV2 combines with J gene TRBJ2-7; 9 bases match TRBD1. This CDR3 spans 15 amino acids. Germline CDR1 and CDR2: SNHLY and FYNNEI. The junction had 7 bases not matched to a gene; V was cut back by 5 bases and J by 2 bases. In nucleotides, the CDR3 is TGTGCCAGCAGTCCTGTAGGACAGGGGACCTACGAGCAGTACTTC. It codes for CASSPVGQGTYEQYF.

CDR3 sequence (DNA): TGCAGCGGTGTACTCGGGACTAATGAAAAACTGTTTTTT. Its translation is CSGVLGTNEKLFF. The chain has TRBV29-1 and TRBJ1-4; D not resolved. With 7 bases removed from V and 2 bases from J, the gap between germline ends came to 11 bases. This CDR3 spans 13 amino acids. CDR1 is SQVTM, CDR2 ANQGSEA, per germline. The whole variable domain, filled in from reference TRBV29-1 and TRBJ1-4, reads SAVISQKPSRDICQRGTSLTIQCQVDSQVTMMFWYRQQPGQSLTLIATANQGSEATYESGFVIDKFPISRPNLTFSTLTVSNMSPEDSSIYLCSGVLGTNEKLFFGSGTQLSVL.

The chain uses TRBV7-2 and TRBJ1-2; 8 nucleotides align to TRBD1. Losses at the gene ends were 5 bases for V and 7 bases for J; bases not matched to a gene: 9. CDR1 SGHTA and CDR2 FQGNSA come from the germline V gene. CDR3 length: 14 amino acids. The DNA for the CDR3 is TGTGCCAGCAGCGAGCGGACAGGGCGGGCTGGCTACACCTTC. As protein: CASSERTGRAGYTF.

The rearrangement joins TRBV11-2 to TRBJ2-2; 8 positions agree with TRBD1. Germline CDR1 is SGHAT and CDR2 is FQNNGV. V was clipped by 4 bases and J by 1 base; unmatched bases: 14. The CDR3 totals 19 residues. Written as DNA, the CDR3 is TGTGCCAGCAGCTATTATGCCCGCTGGGGGACAGGGAACACCGGGGAGCTGTTTTTT. This translates into CASSYYARWGTGNTGELFF.

V is TRBV6-2 or TRBV6-3 and J is TRBJ2-7; 16 nucleotides agree with TRBD2. This CDR3 spans 17 amino acids. V gave up 6 bases and J gave up 2 bases; unmatched junction bases: 7. The germline gives CDR1 MNHEY, CDR2 SVGEGT. The CDR3 DNA is TGTGCCAGCAGCTCGGGACTAGCGGGAGGGATCGCCTACGAGCAGTACTTC. Protein product: CASSSGLAGGIAYEQYF.

V gene TRBV7-6 combines with J gene TRBJ1-4; 9 nucleotides align to TRBD1. The CDR3 totals 18 residues. Germline V gene lookup returns CDR1 SGHVS and CDR2 FNYEAQ. V lost 5 bases, J lost 0 bases, and 10 bases stayed unmatched. CDR3 region: CASSPTDRGGATNEKLFF. The CDR3 DNA sequence: TGTGCCAGCAGCCCCACCGACAGGGGGGGGGCAACTAATGAAAAACTGTTTTTT.

The chain combines TRBV9 with TRBJ1-6, with 7 bases matching TRBD1. V was clipped by 3 bases and J by 1 base; unmatched bases: 7. CDR3 size: 17 residues. Germline-derived CDR1 and CDR2 are SGDLS and YYNGEE. Written as DNA, the CDR3 is TGTGCCAGCAGCGCCCTACAGGGGTATTCCTATAATTCACCCCTCCACTTT. Amino acid sequence: CASSALQGYSYNSPLHF.

V gene TRBV7-3 combines with J gene TRBJ2-1; 10 bases map to TRBD1. Germline assignment: CDR1 SGHTA and CDR2 FQGTGA. The CDR3 sequence is 16 residues long. V dropped 5 bases and J dropped 10; count of bases not matched to a gene: 14. DNA of the CDR3: TGTGCCAGCAGCGCCCTTGGGCCCCGACAGGGGGCAGAGCAGTTCTTC. As protein: CASSALGPRQGAEQFF.

The table lists this clone with a count of one. This rearrangement joins TRBV7-6 to TRBJ2-2, with 7 positions matching TRBD2. The V gene's germline CDR1 is SGHVS and CDR2 FNYEAQ. This CDR3 is built from 16 residues. As DNA, the CDR3 is TGTGCGAGCGCACAAGGGCGGGAGTTCGCCACCGGGGAGCTGTTTTTT. This codes for CASAQGREFATGELFF. Using reference TRBV7-6 and TRBJ2-2 for the parts outside the CDR3, the full variable domain is GAGVSQSPRYKVTKRGQDVALRCDPISGHVSLYWYRQALGQGPEFLTYFNYEAQQDKSGLPNDRFSAERPEGSISTLTIQRTEQRDSAMYRCASAQGREFATGELFFGEGSRLTVL.

This chain connects TRBV15 to TRBJ2-7; a weak D match, TRBD1 (5 bases). V was pared by 1 base and J by 2 bases, with 9 bases between. The CDR3 is made up of 14 amino acids. The germline CDR1 and CDR2 sequences are LNHNV and YYDKDF (reference sequence). The CDR3 protein is CATSRGQLPYEQYF. CDR3 bases: TGTGCCACCAGCAGAGGACAGCTACCCTACGAGCAGTACTTC.

The chain joins TRBV3-1 (or the pseudogene TRBV3-2) to TRBJ2-1; maybe TRBD2 (6 bases). CDR1 LGHDT and CDR2 YNNKEL come from the germline V gene (reference sequence). The CDR3 runs 14 residues. V dropped 6 bases and J dropped 4 bases, with 13 bases sitting between them. In nucleotides, the CDR3 is TGTGCCAGCAGGGGGACTTTAGATTACAATGAGCAGTTCTTC. It is translated as CASRGTLDYNEQFF.

CDR3 DNA sequence: TGTGCCTGGACAGCGGCGGGGGTTCTCTCTGGAAACACCATATATTTT. As protein: CAWTAAGVLSGNTIYF. J is TRBJ1-3 and V is TRBV30; possibly TRBD1 for D (5 bases). The germline V gene encodes CDR1 GTSNPN and CDR2 SVGIG (reference sequence). Deletions cut 4 bases from V and 0 bases from J, with 16 bases between. CDR3 length: 16 residues. Full variable domain (remainder filled in from reference TRBV30 and TRBJ1-3): SQTIHQWPATLVQPVGSPLSLECTVEGTSNPNLYWYRQAAGRGLQLLFYSVGIGQISSEVPQNLSASRPQDRQFILSSKKLLLSDSGFYLCAWTAAGVLSGNTIYFGEGSWLTVV.

V and J are TRBV11-2 and TRBJ2-7, with 8 bases fitting TRBD2. Germline-derived CDR1 and CDR2 are SGHAT and FQNNGV. This CDR3 is built from 15 residues. V lost 5 bases to trimming and J lost 1 base; unmatched junction nucleotides: 7. CDR3 coding DNA: TGTGCCAGCAGCCGCGTGGTAGCGGGGTCCTACGAGCAGTACTTC. Its translation: CASSRVVAGSYEQYF.

J is TRBJ1-2 and V is TRBV18; D ambiguous. Germline CDR1 KGHSH, CDR2 LQKENI. Trimming took 3 bases from V and 2 from J, leaving 13 bases between them. The CDR3 consists of 15 residues. The CDR3 loop reads CASSPEQLLNYGYTF. Here the CDR3 DNA reads TGTGCCAGCTCACCGGAACAGCTATTGAACTATGGCTACACCTTC. The full variable domain, its missing parts supplied by reference TRBV18 and TRBJ1-2, is NAGVMQNPRHLVRRRGQEARLRCSPMKGHSHVYWYRQLPEEGLKFMVYLQKENIIDESGMPKERFSAEFPKEGPSILRIQQVVRGDSAAYFCASSPEQLLNYGYTFGSGTRLTVV.

The chain is built from TRBV12-5 and TRBJ1-1; D gene uncertain. V was trimmed by 1 base and J by 8 bases, leaving 8 bases between them. There are 12 residues in the CDR3. The V gene's germline CDR1 is LGHNT and CDR2 FRNRAP. CDR3 sequence reads: CASGLGTGEAFF. The CDR3 DNA is TGTGCTAGTGGTTTGGGGACGGGAGAAGCTTTCTTT.

In DNA form, the CDR3 reads TGTGCCAGCAGTTTACCAGACAGGGGCACCCCAGATACGCAGTATTTT. As protein: CASSLPDRGTPDTQYF. The J gene is TRBJ2-3, the V gene TRBV27, with 8 bases aligning to TRBD1. CDR3 length: 16 amino acids. Germline CDR1 is MNHEY and CDR2 is SMNVEV (reference sequence). V dropped 2 bases and J dropped 4; count of bases not matched to a gene: 8.

The rearrangement joins TRBV7-2 to TRBJ2-7; D not certain. The germline gives CDR1 SGHTA, CDR2 FQGNSA. V dropped 4 bases and J dropped 8 bases, with 9 bases sitting between them. CDR3 length: 11 amino acids. In DNA, the CDR3 is TGTGCCAGCAGCTCGACTGTGCAGCAGTACTTC. Translation: CASSSTVQQYF.

V and J are TRBV7-6 and TRBJ1-1; no clear D gene. Germline loops: CDR1 SGHVS, CDR2 FNYEAQ. This CDR3 spans 14 amino acids. Trimming removed 5 bases at V and 5 bases at J, with 15 bases between. The CDR3 sequence is CASSHPRGGTEAFF. CDR3 coding DNA: TGTGCCAGCAGCCACCCGCGGGGTGGGACTGAAGCTTTCTTT.

This sequence joins TRBV6-5 and TRBJ2-1; D unclear. Germline loops: CDR1 MNHEY, CDR2 SVGAGI. The CDR3 contains 12 residues. V shed 5 bases and J shed 1 base, with 3 bases lying between them. In DNA form, the CDR3 reads TGTGCCAGCAGTACATCCTACAATGAGCAGTTCTTC. Residues: CASSTSYNEQFF.

This clone was recorded once. This chain uses TRBV10-1 with TRBJ2-2; D is unresolved. The CDR3 contains 12 residues. V dropped 6 bases and J dropped 5 bases, with 7 bases sitting between them. Germline V CDR1 and CDR2: WNHNN, SYGVQD (reference sequence). The CDR3: CASSRGTGELFF. Written as DNA, the CDR3 is TGCGCCAGCAGCCGAGGAACCGGGGAGCTGTTTTTT.

The chain combines TRBV11-2 with TRBJ2-3; D is unresolved. The CDR3 contains 12 residues. CDR1 SGHAT and CDR2 FQNNGV come from the germline V gene. Trimming took off 5 bases at V and 5 bases at J, with 8 bases between the two ends. The CDR3 reads CASSANRDTQYF. The CDR3 DNA is TGTGCCAGCAGCGCCAACAGAGATACGCAGTATTTT.

This rearrangement joins TRBV24-1 to TRBJ1-2; 7 bases map to TRBD1. Trimming removed 4 bases from V and 5 bases from J; junction bases left unmatched: 9. The CDR3 extends over 15 amino acids. Per the germline V gene, CDR1 is KGHDR and CDR2 is SFDVKD. In nucleotides, the CDR3 is TGTGCCACCAGTGACTCGATACAGGGGTCGTATGGCTACACCTTC. Its translation: CATSDSIQGSYGYTF.

The genes are TRBV28 and TRBJ2-7, with D perhaps TRBD2 (5 bases). Per germline, CDR1 MDHEN and CDR2 SYDVKM. V lost 2 bases to trimming and J lost 0 bases, with 11 bases between them. CDR3 length equals 15 residues. CDR3: CASSLRGSTSYEQYF. Written as DNA, the CDR3 is TGTGCCAGCAGTTTACGCGGGTCCACCTCCTACGAGCAGTACTTC.

The genes are TRBV10-3 and TRBJ1-1; TRBD1 matches at 7 bases. The CDR3 is 17 residues long. Losses at the gene ends were 10 bases for V and 7 bases for J; bases not matched to a gene: 24. Per the germline V gene, CDR1 is ENHRY and CDR2 is SYGVKD. The CDR3 spells CATRPSSTTGPRDEAFF. CDR3 in DNA: TGTGCCACAAGACCCTCGAGTACGACAGGGCCTCGGGATGAAGCTTTCTTT.

This chain joins TRBV6-4 and TRBJ2-1; 12 bases map to TRBD2. CDR1 and CDR2 from the germline V gene are MRHNA and SNTAGT. V shed 4 bases and J 3 bases; nucleotides not matched to a gene: 7. The CDR3 loop spans 17 amino acids. The CDR3 is CASSAFRTSGDYNEQFF. DNA of the CDR3: TGTGCCAGCAGTGCTTTTCGGACTAGCGGGGACTACAATGAGCAGTTCTTC.

This clone was found once. The chain couples TRBV2 to TRBJ1-1; D gene uncertain. V dropped 4 bases and J dropped 1 base, with 7 bases sitting between them. The CDR3 loop spans 13 amino acids. Germline V gene sequence: CDR1 SNHLY, CDR2 FYNNEI. This CDR3 reads CASSGSRNTEAFF. The CDR3 region has the DNA TGTGCCAGCAGTGGGTCCAGGAACACTGAAGCTTTCTTT.

This clone turned up a few times. The rearrangement uses TRBV7-9 and TRBJ2-7; possibly TRBD1 for D (6 bases). This CDR3 has 14 amino acids. Trimming cost V 2 bases and J 0 bases, with 8 bases left between them. Looked up from germline, CDR1 is SEHNR and CDR2 is FQNEAQ (reference sequence). The CDR3 is CASSLQGNSYEQYF. The CDR3 DNA reads TGTGCCAGCAGCTTACAGGGGAACTCCTACGAGCAGTACTTC.

The V call is TRBV24-1, the J call TRBJ2-1, with TRBD1 matching over 7 bases. This CDR3 is 17 amino acids long. Germline-derived CDR1 and CDR2 are KGHDR and SFDVKD. V was pared by 1 base and J by 6 bases, with 11 bases of the junction left unmatched. The chain's CDR3 is CATSDFRRDSPVNEQFF. The CDR3 region has the DNA TGTGCCACCAGTGATTTTAGAAGGGACAGCCCCGTCAATGAGCAGTTCTTC.